Following are 19 T cell receptor beta chains from one sample sequenced in a study of human T cells and chemical hapten exposure. TCRdb recomputed calls from the 5' RACE reads with MiXCR, one row per CDR3 protein. The sample has approximately 140,000 distinct CDR3 sequences, around 4.1% seen once. The study extracted total RNA from unfractionated whole blood. All receptors come from a female donor in good health.

As for this clonotype: A read error is possible here, since a much larger clone lies one base away. The CDR3 ends on some other residue instead of the conserved phenylalanine or tryptophan, so this is likely a read error. V is TRBV7-2 and J is TRBJ2-3; 9 bases are shared with TRBD2. The CDR3 is 17 residues long. J gave up 4 bases and V 1 base, and 9 bases lay outside the gene matches. Germline values: CDR1 SGHTA, CDR2 FQGNSA. The CDR3 nucleotides are TGTGCCAGCAGCTTAGATCGGCGGGGGGGCGGCGCAGATACGCAGTATTAT. The encoded protein is CASSLDRRGGGADTQYY.

This clonotype was counted at least ten times. The chain has TRBV20-1 and TRBJ1-5; D ambiguous. Trimming shortened V by 4 bases and J by 5 bases, and 0 bases separated the two germline ends. The germline CDR1 and CDR2 sequences are DFQATT and SNEGSKA (reference sequence). The CDR3 length is 9 residues. The CDR3 spells CSANQPQHF. CDR3 DNA: TGCAGTGCTAATCAGCCCCAGCATTTT.

This clonotype occurred a few times. This chain links TRBV5-1 with TRBJ2-1; TRBD1 agrees at 9 bases. Germline trimming cut 7 bases from V and 6 bases from J; bases unmatched to any gene: 17. Germline V gives CDR1 SGHRS, CDR2 YFSETQ. This CDR3 has 17 residues. CDR3 bases: TGCGCCAGCGCCACGAGAACCGGGACAGGGCTCTTCAATGAGCAGTTCTTC. Protein sequence: CASATRTGTGLFNEQFF. Using reference TRBV5-1 and TRBJ2-1 for the parts outside the CDR3, the full variable domain is KAGVTQTPRYLIKTRGQQVTLSCSPISGHRSVSWYQQTPGQGLQFLFEYFSETQRNKGNFPGRFSGRQFSNSRSEMNVSTLELGDSALYLCASATRTGTGLFNEQFFGPGTRLTVL.

This clonotype was observed at least ten times. Here the CDR3 DNA reads TGCGCCAGCAGCCAACTGACAGGGGGAGGCGAGCAGTACTTC. It translates to CASSQLTGGGEQYF. The V call is TRBV4-1, the J call TRBJ2-7; 9 bases map to TRBD1. V gave up 2 bases and J gave up 6 bases; unmatched junction bases: 5. Per germline, CDR1 MGHRA and CDR2 YSYEKL. This CDR3 has 14 amino acids.

This clonotype came up a few times. The chain uses TRBV2 and TRBJ2-5, with TRBD1 identical over 9 bases. V gave up 7 bases and J gave up 4 bases; unmatched junction bases: 13. Germline loops: CDR1 SNHLY, CDR2 FYNNEI. This CDR3 region has 16 residues. The CDR3 DNA is TGTGCCAGCAATCGAGTTCCCGGGACAGGGACAGAGACCCAGTACTTC. Protein product: CASNRVPGTGTETQYF. Variable domain in full (rest from reference TRBV2 and TRBJ2-5): EPEVTQTPSHQVTQMGQEVILRCVPISNHLYFYWYRQILGQKVEFLVSFYNNEISEKSEIFDDQFSVERPDGSNFTLKIRSTKLEDSAMYFCASNRVPGTGTETQYFGPGTRLLVL.

This clonotype was counted many times. The rearrangement uses TRBV7-9 and TRBJ1-3; 12 bases map to TRBD1. The J segment lost 9 bases and the V segment lost 4 bases, leaving 16 bases of the junction unmatched. The CDR3 is made up of 18 amino acids. CDR1 and CDR2 (germline): SEHNR, FQNEAQ (reference sequence). CDR3 region: CASSSRDRGRREWSTIYF. CDR3 DNA: TGTGCCAGCAGCTCCCGGGACAGGGGGCGCAGAGAGTGGAGCACCATATATTTT.

This clonotype was counted ten times or more. The rearrangement uses TRBV2 and TRBJ2-3; 8 nucleotides align to TRBD1. V lost 1 base, J lost 4 bases, and 10 bases stayed unmatched. The CDR3 contains 17 residues. Germline CDR1 SNHLY, CDR2 FYNNEI. CDR3 loop: CASSEGTGLSCPDTQYF. The CDR3 nucleotides are TGTGCCAGCAGTGAAGGGACAGGGTTGAGTTGTCCAGATACGCAGTATTTT.

This clonotype appeared many times. The chain has TRBV3-1 and TRBJ2-3; the D is unclear. Trimming took 2 bases from V and 3 from J, leaving 6 bases between them. This CDR3 region has 13 residues. Germline V gene data show CDR1 as LGHDT and CDR2 as YNNKEL (reference sequence). CDR3 amino acids: CASSQRRTDTQYF. CDR3 nucleotides: TGTGCCAGCAGCCAAAGAAGAACAGATACGCAGTATTTT.

This clonotype was seen ten or more times. V usage is TRBV3-1 and J usage is TRBJ2-5; D ambiguous. Germline V lookup: CDR1 LGHDT, CDR2 YNNKEL (reference sequence). The CDR3 runs to 14 residues. Trimming shortened V by 2 bases and J by 3 bases, and 10 bases separated the two germline ends. The DNA for the CDR3 is TGTGCCAGCAGCCAATCCGACTCTGAAGAGACCCAGTACTTC. It translates to CASSQSDSEETQYF.

This clonotype was recorded at least ten times. This chain joins TRBV14 and TRBJ2-1, with 7 positions matching TRBD1. After removal of 4 bases from V and 0 bases from J, the junction contained 9 bases not matched to a gene. Germline V lookup: CDR1 SGHDN, CDR2 FVKESK. The CDR3 runs 17 residues. CDR3 DNA sequence: TGTGCCAGCAGCCCAGGGACAGCGTCAAACTCCTACAATGAGCAGTTCTTC. This gives the protein CASSPGTASNSYNEQFF.

This clonotype was observed many times. The genes are TRBV5-1 and TRBJ1-1; 8 bases match TRBD1. This CDR3 contains 15 residues. V shed 0 bases and J 3 bases; nucleotides not matched to a gene: 4. The V gene's germline CDR1 is SGHRS and CDR2 YFSETQ. This chain's CDR3 is CASSLGTGLDTEAFF. DNA for the CDR3: TGCGCCAGCAGCTTGGGGACAGGGCTGGACACTGAAGCTTTCTTT. Complete variable domain (other parts from reference TRBV5-1 and TRBJ1-1): KAGVTQTPRYLIKTRGQQVTLSCSPISGHRSVSWYQQTPGQGLQFLFEYFSETQRNKGNFPGRFSGRQFSNSRSEMNVSTLELGDSALYLCASSLGTGLDTEAFFGQGTRLTVV.

This clonotype has ten or more counts. The chain combines TRBV7-9 with TRBJ2-4; 7 nucleotides line up with TRBD2. The junction had 3 bases not matched to a gene; V was cut back by 2 bases and J by 2 bases. Germline V gives CDR1 SEHNR, CDR2 FQNEAQ (reference sequence). The CDR3 contains 15 residues. The CDR3: CASSLPGTTKNIQYF. Here the CDR3 DNA reads TGTGCCAGCAGCTTACCCGGGACTACCAAAAACATTCAGTACTTC.

Ten or more counts support this clonotype. J is TRBJ2-3 and V is TRBV12-3 or TRBV12-4; 10 nucleotides match TRBD2. The junction had 8 bases not matched to a gene; V was cut back by 7 bases and J by 4 bases. CDR3 length: 15 residues. CDR3 region: CASKEASGGADTQYF. The CDR3 nucleotides read TGTGCCAGCAAAGAGGCTAGCGGGGGAGCAGATACGCAGTATTTT.

This clonotype has a handful of counts. The rearrangement uses TRBV15 and TRBJ2-1; D is unclear. Germline V gives CDR1 LNHNV, CDR2 YYDKDF (reference sequence). V was shortened by 0 bases and J by 4 bases, with 7 bases between the two germline ends. The length of the CDR3 is 14 residues. CDR3 region: CATSREAVYNEQFF. DNA for the CDR3: TGTGCCACCAGCAGAGAGGCGGTGTACAATGAGCAGTTCTTC.

This clonotype was seen many times. The chain is built from TRBV12-3 or TRBV12-4 and TRBJ2-3; 11 bases align to TRBD2. J gave up 2 bases and V 1 base, and 5 bases lay outside the gene matches. The CDR3 totals 17 residues. CDR3 residues: CASSLGLAGGNTDTQYF. The CDR3 region has the DNA TGTGCCAGCAGTTTAGGGCTAGCGGGGGGAAACACAGATACGCAGTATTTT.

This clonotype has a count of ten or more. The chain has TRBV6-2 or TRBV6-3 and TRBJ2-1, with 7 bases that match TRBD1. The CDR3 has 15 amino acids. The germline V gene has CDR1 MNHEY and CDR2 SVGEGT. Trimming at V came to 5 bases and at J to 4 bases, leaving 8 bases not matched to a gene. The CDR3 spells CASSKPGQRYNEQFF. DNA of the CDR3: TGTGCCAGCAGTAAACCGGGACAGAGGTACAATGAGCAGTTCTTC.

This clonotype was detected many times. The chain joins TRBV4-2 to TRBJ2-7; D gene ambiguous. The V end lost 1 base, the J end lost 5 bases, and 18 bases lay between the germline ends. The CDR3 is 16 residues long. Germline lookup yields CDR1 LGHNA and CDR2 YNFKEQ. The CDR3 bases are TGTGCCAGCAGCCAAGGTAGATTTGGAGCTTCTGACGAGCAGTACTTC. This encodes CASSQGRFGASDEQYF.

This chain links TRBV5-1 with TRBJ2-7; 7 nucleotides match TRBD1. CDR1 SGHRS and CDR2 YFSETQ come from the germline V gene. The CDR3 has 15 amino acids. With 4 bases clipped from V and 4 bases from J, the junction kept 11 bases outside the gene matches. The CDR3 spells CASSKATGSGYEQYF. CDR3 coding DNA: TGCGCCAGCAGCAAGGCGACAGGGAGTGGATACGAGCAGTACTTC.

This clonotype has only a few counts. The CDR3 is CASSQVEVYGYTF. For the CDR3, the DNA is TGTGCCAGCAGCCAAGTTGAAGTCTATGGCTACACCTTC. V usage is TRBV4-2 and J usage is TRBJ1-2; no clear D. The CDR3 runs 13 residues. The V end was cut by 1 base, the J end by 4 bases, with 7 bases between. Germline CDR1 LGHNA, CDR2 YNFKEQ.